What follows are 4 T cell receptor beta chains derived from one specimen sequenced in a study of T cells in Graves' hyperthyroidism and ophthalmopathy. Amplification of TCR beta CDR3 regions used RNA as the template. During a first-round RT-PCR of the TCR CDR3, the HTBI primer set was used. From the multiplex PCR reads, TCRdb called clonotypes with MiXCR, one entry per CDR3 protein. The sample includes 620,000 or so distinct CDR3 sequences, around 13% of them seen just once. Sequencing was carried out using blood. The receptors originated from a woman in her fifties or sixties with Graves' ophthalmopathy.

There are a few counts of this clonotype. The chain is built from TRBV6-1 and TRBJ1-1; 9 nucleotides agree with TRBD1. Looked up from germline, CDR1 is MNHNS and CDR2 is SASEGT. V lost 5 bases, J lost 4 bases, and 5 bases stayed unmatched. The CDR3 length is 14 residues. The CDR3 is CASSRDRVITEAFF. The CDR3 bases are TGTGCCAGCAGTAGGGACAGGGTTATCACTGAAGCTTTCTTT.

This clonotype was picked up a small number of times. The CDR3 loop reads CASNGRSTDTQYF. DNA of the CDR3: TGTGCCAGTAACGGACGGAGCACAGATACGCAGTATTTT. The J gene is TRBJ2-3, the V gene TRBV19; D not resolved. Germline V gene data show CDR1 as LNHDA and CDR2 as SQIVND (reference sequence). This CDR3 has 13 residues. V lost 7 bases to trimming and J lost 0 bases, with 8 bases between them.

This clonotype was picked up many times. V gene TRBV20-1 combines with J gene TRBJ2-7, with 10 bases lining up with TRBD2. The CDR3 totals 14 residues. Germline CDR1 DFQATT, CDR2 SNEGSKA (reference sequence). Trimming removed 6 bases from V and 0 bases from J; junction bases left unmatched: 5. This CDR3 reads CSAASGSVSYEQYF. CDR3 DNA sequence: TGCAGTGCAGCTAGCGGGAGCGTCTCCTACGAGCAGTACTTC.

The genes are TRBV19 and TRBJ2-7; 7 bases match TRBD2. Germline-derived CDR1 and CDR2 are LNHDA and SQIVND (reference sequence). V lost 1 base to trimming and J lost 6 bases; unmatched junction nucleotides: 9. CDR3 size: 15 residues. The CDR3 is CASSIVETSISEQYF. CDR3 DNA: TGTGCCAGTAGTATAGTAGAGACTAGCATCTCCGAGCAGTACTTC.